This T cell receptor (beta chain) originates from a study of cytomegalovirus exposure and HLA in healthy donors. The PCR employed 60 Vbeta primers together with 13 Jbeta primers. Clones were read by immunoSEQ multiplex PCR, and TCRdb kept only the in-frame ones, dropping some. The sample has approximately 130,000 clones; roughly four fifths are singletons. V lost 1 base to trimming and J lost 12 bases; unmatched junction nucleotides: 11. Germline CDR1 is SGHTA and CDR2 is FQGNSA. This CDR3 comprises 16 residues. This receptor was taken from a woman younger than 30 in good health and CMV-seronegative. The specimen was PBMCs. The chain has TRBV7-2 and TRBJ2-1; 11 positions agree with TRBD2. CDR3 sequence (DNA): TGTGCCAGCAGCTTAGTGGGGACTAGCGGTCTAAGTGGGCAGTTCTTC. It translates to CASSLVGTSGLSGQFF.